Below, 2 T cell receptor beta chains from the same sample are listed, as sequenced in a study of blood T cell repertoires in COVID-19. Some clones are missing from TCRdb's copy, which holds only in-frame ones; the method was immunoSEQ multiplex PCR. The data show 150,000 to 200,000 clones, about four fifths seen once. Specimen: peripheral blood. The receptors derive from a man in his 60s with active or convalescent COVID-19.

This clone was detected only a few times. This chain joins TRBV24-1 and TRBJ2-7; 10 bases fit TRBD2. V lost 0 bases to trimming and J lost 3 bases; unmatched junction nucleotides: 22. The CDR3 length is 22 residues. CDR1 is KGHDR and CDR2 is SFDVKD in the germline V gene. The CDR3 coding sequence is TGTGCCACCAGTGATTTGGCACGGACAGGGCGGACTAGCGGTACCCTAGTCTACGAGCAGTACTTC. The encoded protein is CATSDLARTGRTSGTLVYEQYF.

The rearrangement uses TRBV10-3 and TRBJ2-7; weak D call: TRBD1 (5 bases). In germline, CDR1 is ENHRY, CDR2 SYGVKD. The CDR3 totals 17 residues. The V end was cut by 3 bases, the J end by 6 bases, with 24 bases between. As DNA, the CDR3 is TGTGCCATCAGTGAACTTCCCTCCGGAACAGGTAAAAGCGAGCAGTACTTC. Residues: CAISELPSGTGKSEQYF.